This T cell receptor beta chain was captured by sequencing in a study of cytomegalovirus exposure and HLA in healthy donors. The approximately 120-subject validation cohort, separate from the approximately 630-subject first cohort, included the donors. Study-wide results and limits: Most sequenced TCRs were rare (though some public TCRs occurred in many donors). Altogether, 150 to 200 TCR beta chains were recorded as cytomegalovirus-associated.

Assay used: immunoSEQ multiplex PCR; TCRdb lists only in-frame clones, some missing. The sample includes 120,000 or so clones, around nine tenths of them seen just once. V dropped 5 bases and J dropped 3; count of bases not matched to a gene: 4. This CDR3 has 13 residues. Germline assignment: CDR1 SGHNT and CDR2 YYREEE (reference sequence). Turning to this clone: Antigen unknown.

The chain recombines TRBV5-4 with TRBJ2-7, with 8 bases aligning to TRBD1. The specimen sequenced was PBMCs. This clonotype was sampled from a man younger than 40 in good health and CMV-seronegative. The CDR3 coding sequence is TGTGCCAGCAGTGGAGACAGGGGCTACGAGCAGTACTTC. It codes for CASSGDRGYEQYF.